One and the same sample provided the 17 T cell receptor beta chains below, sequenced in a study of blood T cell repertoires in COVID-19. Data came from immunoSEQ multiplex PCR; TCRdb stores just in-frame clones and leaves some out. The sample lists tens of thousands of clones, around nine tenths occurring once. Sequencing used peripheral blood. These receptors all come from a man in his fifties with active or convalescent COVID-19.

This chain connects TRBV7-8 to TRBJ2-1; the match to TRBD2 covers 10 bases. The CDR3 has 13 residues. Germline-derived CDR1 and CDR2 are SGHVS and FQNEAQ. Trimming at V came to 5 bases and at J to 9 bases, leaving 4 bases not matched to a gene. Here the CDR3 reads CASSKRGGVEQFF. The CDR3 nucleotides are TGTGCCAGCAGCAAGCGGGGGGGCGTTGAGCAGTTCTTC.

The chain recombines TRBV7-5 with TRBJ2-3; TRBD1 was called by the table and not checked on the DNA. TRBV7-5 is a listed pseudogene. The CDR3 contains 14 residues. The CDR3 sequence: CVIPDRVISDTQYF. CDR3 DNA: TGTGTCATTCCGGACAGGGTGATTTCAGATACGCAGTATTTT.

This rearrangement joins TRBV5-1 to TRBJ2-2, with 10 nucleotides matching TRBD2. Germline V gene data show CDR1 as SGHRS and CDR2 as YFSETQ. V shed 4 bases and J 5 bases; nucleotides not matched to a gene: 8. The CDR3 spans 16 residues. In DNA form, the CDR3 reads TGCGCCAGCAGCCGAAGCGGGGGGGCCGAGACCGGGGAGCTGTTTTTT. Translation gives CASSRSGGAETGELFF. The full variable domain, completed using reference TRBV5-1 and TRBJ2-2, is KAGVTQTPRYLIKTRGQQVTLSCSPISGHRSVSWYQQTPGQGLQFLFEYFSETQRNKGNFPGRFSGRQFSNSRSEMNVSTLELGDSALYLCASSRSGGAETGELFFGEGSRLTVL.

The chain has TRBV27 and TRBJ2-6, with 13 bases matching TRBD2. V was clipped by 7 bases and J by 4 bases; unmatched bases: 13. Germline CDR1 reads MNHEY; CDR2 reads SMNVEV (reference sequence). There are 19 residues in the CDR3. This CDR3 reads CASTVSGTSGARGANVLTF. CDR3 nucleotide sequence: TGTGCCAGCACCGTATCCGGGACTAGCGGGGCTAGGGGGGCCAACGTCCTGACTTTC.

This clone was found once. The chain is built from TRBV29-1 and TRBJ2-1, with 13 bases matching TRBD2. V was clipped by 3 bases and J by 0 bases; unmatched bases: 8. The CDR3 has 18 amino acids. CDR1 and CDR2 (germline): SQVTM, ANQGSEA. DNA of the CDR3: TGCAGCGTTGATGGACTAGCGGGGGCCGGGAGCTCCTACAATGAGCAGTTCTTC. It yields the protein CSVDGLAGAGSSYNEQFF.

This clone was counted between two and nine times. The CDR3 reads CASSTGLRTDTQYF. As DNA, the CDR3 is TGTGCCAGCAGCACGGGACTCCGCACAGATACGCAGTATTTT. J is TRBJ2-3 and V is TRBV28; tentatively, D is TRBD2 (6 bases). Germline V lookup: CDR1 MDHEN, CDR2 SYDVKM. V shed 6 bases and J shed 1 base, with 11 bases lying between them. The CDR3 consists of 14 residues.

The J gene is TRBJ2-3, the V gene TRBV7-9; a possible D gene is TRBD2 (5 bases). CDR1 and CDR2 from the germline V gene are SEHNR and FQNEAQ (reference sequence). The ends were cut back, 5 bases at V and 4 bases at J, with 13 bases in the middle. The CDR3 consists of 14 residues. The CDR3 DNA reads TGTGCCAGCAGCCCTAACGGGATTTCAGATACGCAGTATTTT. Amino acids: CASSPNGISDTQYF. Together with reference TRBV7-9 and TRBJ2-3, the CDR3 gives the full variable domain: DTGVSQNPRHKITKRGQNVTFRCDPISEHNRLYWYRQTLGQGPEFLTYFQNEAQLEKSRLLSDRFSAERPKGSFSTLEIQRTEQGDSAMYLCASSPNGISDTQYFGPGTRLTVL.

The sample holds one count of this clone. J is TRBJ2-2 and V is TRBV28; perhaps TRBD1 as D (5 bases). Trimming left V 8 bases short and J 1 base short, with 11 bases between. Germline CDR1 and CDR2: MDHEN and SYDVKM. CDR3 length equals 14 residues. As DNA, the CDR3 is TGTGCCAGCCGACTGACAGAGAACACCGGGGAGCTGTTTTTT. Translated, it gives CASRLTENTGELFF.

CDR3 sequence: CASSLRGGGLYNEQFF. For the CDR3, the DNA is TGTGCCAGCAGCCTTAGGGGCGGGGGCTTATACAATGAGCAGTTCTTC. J is TRBJ2-1 and V is TRBV3-1 (or the pseudogene TRBV3-2); tentatively, D is TRBD2 (7 bases). V was cut by 4 bases and J by 4 bases, with 17 bases left in between. CDR1 and CDR2 from the germline V gene are LGHDT and YNNKEL (reference sequence). The CDR3 length is 16 residues.

The CDR3 reads CASSKREYNEQFF. The DNA for the CDR3 is TGTGCCAGCAGCAAGAGGGAGTACAATGAGCAGTTCTTC. The chain has TRBV7-9 and TRBJ2-1; D perhaps matches TRBD2 (5 bases). The CDR3 length is 13 residues. Trimming shortened V by 5 bases and J by 4 bases, and 9 bases separated the two germline ends. CDR1 is SEHNR, CDR2 FQNEAQ, per germline (reference sequence).

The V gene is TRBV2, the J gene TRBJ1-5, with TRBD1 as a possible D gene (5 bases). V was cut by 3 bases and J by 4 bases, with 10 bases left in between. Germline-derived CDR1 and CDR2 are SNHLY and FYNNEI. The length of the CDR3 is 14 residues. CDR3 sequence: CASSDSDRNQPQHF. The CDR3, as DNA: TGTGCCAGCAGTGACTCTGACAGAAATCAGCCCCAGCATTTT.

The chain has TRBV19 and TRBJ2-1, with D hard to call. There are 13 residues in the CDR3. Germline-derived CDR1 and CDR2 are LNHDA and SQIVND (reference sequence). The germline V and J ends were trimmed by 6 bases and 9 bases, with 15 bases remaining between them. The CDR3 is CASRLREAGEQFF. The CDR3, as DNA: TGTGCCAGTAGGTTGAGAGAGGCCGGTGAGCAGTTCTTC.

CDR3 DNA: TGTGCCAGTAGTATAGGACTAGCGGGTCACACAGATACGCAGTATTTT. This sequence encodes CASSIGLAGHTDTQYF. This sequence joins TRBV19 and TRBJ2-3; 10 bases line up with TRBD2. The CDR3 is made up of 16 amino acids. The trim removed 1 base at V and 2 bases at J, leaving 3 bases unmatched. In germline, CDR1 is LNHDA, CDR2 SQIVND (reference sequence).

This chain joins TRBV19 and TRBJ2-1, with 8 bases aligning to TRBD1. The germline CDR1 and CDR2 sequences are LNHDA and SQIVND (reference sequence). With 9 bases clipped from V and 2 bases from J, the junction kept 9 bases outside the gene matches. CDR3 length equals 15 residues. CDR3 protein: CASSPRTGTYNEQFF. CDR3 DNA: TGTGCCAGCTCCCCGAGGACAGGGACCTACAATGAGCAGTTCTTC.

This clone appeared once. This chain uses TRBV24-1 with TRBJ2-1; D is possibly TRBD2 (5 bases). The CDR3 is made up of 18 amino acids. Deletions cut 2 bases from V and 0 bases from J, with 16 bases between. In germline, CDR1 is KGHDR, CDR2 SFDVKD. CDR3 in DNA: TGTGCCACCAGTGATTCAAGGGAGTGGCAGAGCTCCTACAATGAGCAGTTCTTC. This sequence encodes CATSDSREWQSSYNEQFF.

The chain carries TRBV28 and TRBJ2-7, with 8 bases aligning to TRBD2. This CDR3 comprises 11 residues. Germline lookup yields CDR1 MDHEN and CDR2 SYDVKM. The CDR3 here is CQTSGPYEQYF. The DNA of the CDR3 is TGTCAAACTAGCGGCCCCTACGAGCAGTACTTC. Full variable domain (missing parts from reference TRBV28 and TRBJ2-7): DVKVTQSSRYLVKRTGEKVFLECVQDMDHENMFWYRQDPGLGLRLIYFSYDVKMKEKGDIPEGYSVSREKKERFSLILESASTNQTSMYLCQTSGPYEQYFGPGTRLTVT.

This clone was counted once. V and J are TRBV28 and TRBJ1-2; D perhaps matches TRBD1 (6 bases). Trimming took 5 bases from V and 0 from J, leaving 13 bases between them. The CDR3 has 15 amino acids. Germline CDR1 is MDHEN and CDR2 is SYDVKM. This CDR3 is CASSPGALANYGYTF. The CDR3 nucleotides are TGTGCCAGCAGTCCAGGGGCCTTAGCTAACTATGGCTACACCTTC.